The 8 T cell receptor beta chains in this list originate from one sample, sequenced in a study of T cells in Graves' hyperthyroidism and ophthalmopathy. There were TCR beta CDR3 regions amplified from RNA transcripts. The primer set for the first-round RT-PCR of the TCR CDR3 was HTBI. TCRdb itself ran the multiplex PCR reads through MiXCR, one entry per CDR3 protein. The table lists 600,000 to 700,000 distinct CDR3 sequences, about 45% of them singletons. Sequenced: peripheral blood or thyroid tissue (not recorded which). Every receptor here comes from an adult man with Graves' disease, either hyperthyroidism or ophthalmopathy (not recorded which).

In the case of this clonotype: A much larger clone differs by one base, so this may be a read error. The CDR3 protein is CASLRMNTGELFF. In DNA form, the CDR3 reads TGTGCCAGCCTCAGGATGAACACCGGGGAGCTGTTTTTT. V is TRBV7-9 and J is TRBJ2-2; no reliable D call. This CDR3 comprises 13 residues. Looked up from germline, CDR1 is SEHNR and CDR2 is FQNEAQ (reference sequence). The V end lost 8 bases, the J end lost 1 base, and 8 bases lay between the germline ends.

The V call is TRBV20-1, the J call TRBJ1-5, with D hard to call. In germline, CDR1 is DFQATT, CDR2 SNEGSKA (reference sequence). CDR3 length: 14 amino acids. V was cut by 3 bases and J by 6 bases, with 15 bases left in between. CDR3 in amino acids: CSASIRGHPQPQHF. The CDR3 DNA sequence: TGCAGTGCTAGTATACGGGGTCATCCTCAGCCCCAGCATTTT.

Regarding this clonotype: A much larger clone differs from this one at a single base, so this may be a read error. The final CDR3 position lacks the conserved phenylalanine or tryptophan, pointing to a likely read error. As DNA, the CDR3 is TGTGCCACCAGTCACCCAGCTCAAGAGACCCAGTACCTC. As protein: CATSHPAQETQYL. This chain joins TRBV24-1 and TRBJ2-5, with unresolved D. CDR1 is KGHDR and CDR2 is SFDVKD in the germline V gene. The ends were cut back, 6 bases at V and 2 bases at J, with 9 bases in the middle. This CDR3 spans 13 amino acids.

This sequence joins TRBV10-3 and TRBJ1-2; 7 bases are a match to TRBD1. The CDR3 has 12 amino acids. CDR1 and CDR2 from the germline V gene are ENHRY and SYGVKD. The CDR3, as DNA: TGTGGGACAAATGGAGGGGGCTCTGGCTACACCTTC. Its protein is CGTNGGGSGYTF.

About this clonotype itself: The germline gene is not matched at one end of the junction; a read error may be the cause. The genes are TRBV9 and TRBJ1-1; 9 bases fit TRBD1. The V gene's germline CDR1 is SGDLS and CDR2 YYNGEE. The CDR3 is 13 amino acids. The CDR3, as DNA: TGCGCCAGCAGCTTGGGACAGGGCCAGCCAGCTTTCTTT. Residues: CASSLGQGQPAFF. The full variable domain, with the rest looked up from reference TRBV9 and TRBJ1-1, is DSGVTQTPKHLITATGQRVTLRCSPRSGDLSVYWYQQSLDQGLQFLIQYYNGEERAKGNILERFSAQQFPDLHSELNLSSLELGDSALYFCASSLGQGQPAFFGQGTRLTVV.

This clonotype was detected only a few times. The chain uses TRBV6-1 and TRBJ2-7; weak D call: TRBD1 (6 bases). The CDR3 is made up of 14 amino acids. Germline CDR1 MNHNS, CDR2 SASEGT. V was cut by 5 bases and J by 4 bases, with 15 bases left in between. CDR3 in amino acids: CASSPPGQDYEQYF. CDR3 nucleotides: TGTGCCAGCAGTCCTCCGGGACAAGATTACGAGCAGTACTTC.

The chain carries TRBV20-1 and TRBJ2-7; D possibly matches TRBD1 or TRBD2 (6 bases each). The CDR3 is 12 residues long. Trimming took off 5 bases at V and 3 bases at J, with 11 bases between the two ends. The germline gives CDR1 DFQATT, CDR2 SNEGSKA (reference sequence). The CDR3 sequence: CSARGRNYEQYF. In nucleotides, the CDR3 is TGCAGTGCTCGGGGGCGTAACTACGAGCAGTACTTC.

Only one count was recorded for this clonotype. This rearrangement joins TRBV11-3 to TRBJ1-6, with a weak D call TRBD1 (6 bases). This CDR3 is built from 14 residues. The V end was cut by 5 bases, the J end by 7 bases, with 12 bases between. Germline V gene lookup returns CDR1 SGHNT and CDR2 YENEEA. CDR3 sequence: CASSRGQINSPLHF. CDR3 DNA sequence: TGTGCCAGCAGCCGAGGACAGATCAATTCACCCCTCCACTTT.